This TCR beta chain was retrieved from a study of early T cells in non-severe SARS-CoV-2 infection. CDR1 and CDR2 from the germline V gene are PRHDT and FYEKMQ (reference sequence). The junction had 6 bases not matched to a gene; V was cut back by 5 bases and J by 2 bases. The CDR3 has 15 amino acids. TCRdb re-analysed the 5' RACE reads in MiXCR, keeping a single row per CDR3 protein. Of 50,000 to 70,000 distinct CDR3 sequences listed, under 15% were seen once; the top ten hold 8% to 10%. This clonotype was found many times. The receptor's source is an adult who was a healthcare worker with PCR-confirmed SARS-CoV-2 infection or an uninfected control (not recorded which). The sample here was whole blood, taken at baseline. The chain uses TRBV13 and TRBJ2-5; 9 bases align to TRBD1. The CDR3 is CASSQEGQGQETQYF. In nucleotides, the CDR3 is TGTGCCAGCAGCCAGGAGGGACAGGGTCAAGAGACCCAGTACTTC.